This record concerns one T cell receptor (beta chain) sequence. This clonotype was seen a handful of times. It has no known antigen specificity. The record has no base qualities; no much larger clone is one base away. The data stem from a study of human T cells and chemical hapten exposure (dated by TCRdb to 2020 to 2023). Background for the entire study: For sensitization, 2% DPC in acetone was applied to a roughly 2 cm by roughly 2 cm area of upper inner arm skin. Patients additionally received weekly therapeutic DPC doses to the scalp throughout the roughly 24-week study period. Patch testing on the upper back used Finn chambers containing 0.01% DPC, with scoring done after 6 days according to International Contact Dermatitis Research Group standards. The patient cohort, mostly female, included alopecia areata with under or over 50% scalp involvement, alopecia totalis and alopecia universalis. Libraries were pooled for sequencing, and variation in per-sample TCR yields was attributed mainly to small differences in library volumes within the pool. The study tracked peripheral blood TCR repertoire changes in vivo during primary and secondary sensitization to the hapten diphenylcyclopropenone (DPC) in alopecia patients. Blood was sampled from patients pre-sensitization (week 0) and at 2, 6 and about 24 weeks after DPC sensitization. Blood for TCR sequencing was provided by twenty-nine alopecia patients at one to four time points (pre-sensitization, 2, 6 and 24 weeks).

Sample time point, as interpreted from the label and publication: patch test 1, 2 weeks after DPC sensitization. According to the study, the label for this sample's treatment or condition signals: therapeutic diphenylcyclopropenone sensitization with weekly scalp DPC. At each patch-test visit, blood was drawn before the patch test was applied. Eligible patients were aged 18 to 70, diagnosed with alopecia, deemed suitable for DPC therapy, and excluded if pregnant. Total RNA was extracted from unfractionated whole blood that had been collected in Tempus Blood RNA tubes. To prepare the library, RACE was applied. The instrument given in TCRdb is NextSeq 500. During library preparation, unique molecular identifiers were attached to individual cDNA molecules so that TCRs could be counted in a quantitative, reproducible way. From each blood RNA sample, both TCR alpha and TCR beta chains were sequenced. In the source study's methods: A median of about 89,000 TCRs per sample was observed, with a range of about 20,000 to 750,000. The Decombinator software suite was used to annotate the V, J and CDR3 of the TCR reads. For PS versus PT1 abundance plots, all samples were subsampled to the same number of TCRs (28,000). Expanded TCRs were defined as absent before sensitization and observed at least eight times at the 2-week time point. TCRdb reprocessed the public reads (quality trimming at Q25 with fastp, clone calling with MiXCR) and kept in-frame beta chains. Rows with a matching CDR3 protein are joined into one entry that keeps the most common DNA and genes. These V and J calls derive from TCRdb rather than the authors' analysis. This sample has nearly 350,000 distinct CDR3 sequences in its table, and around 7% of those were observed once. The ten largest clones take up more than 7% of the sample.

The paper as a whole reports these results and caveats: Compared with pre-sensitization or healthy control sets, expanded TCRs formed significantly more large CDR3 similarity clusters, which is consistent with antigen-driven responses. All patients had alopecia, a presumed autoimmune disease, so their immune response might differ from that of healthy individuals. No change with DPC sensitization was found in the number of TCRs above 1 in 1000 frequency, and no evidence of global repertoire structure alterations was found. Repeated subsampling changed both the strength of the expansion versus patch-test correlation and the threshold at which that correlation became significant. Patch test score correlated positively with the number of PT1 expanded TCRs, reaching significance at thresholds 8, 16 and 32 but not at 4.

Material: whole blood, obtained in connection with sensitization to the hapten diphenylcyclopropenone (DPC). The source is a woman under 30 with alopecia areata. Some clones in this sample may be carry-over from other donors' samples.

The encoded CDR3 is CASSPQPNSGNTIYF. The sequenced DNA: TGTGCCAGCAGCCCACAACCTAACTCTGGAAACACCATATATTTT. The V gene is TRBV4-2 and the J gene is TRBJ1-3; the D gene remains uncertain. CDR1 and CDR2, per the germline V gene, are LGHNA and YNFKEQ. Trimming removed 4 bases from V and 0 bases from J, leaving 10 bases between the germline ends. From its cysteine to its phenylalanine, the CDR3 spans 15 amino acids. Only the CDR3 portion is preserved as DNA: 45 bases, with reading frame beginning at the first base.